Following are 29 T cell receptor beta chains from one sample sequenced in a study of blood T cell repertoires in COVID-19 (dated by TCRdb to 2020 to 2021). The method was the immunoSEQ multiplex PCR assay. The table was pulled from immuneACCESS by TCRdb, which kept in-frame rearrangements only. Such tables lose some clones; where checked, under half of the loss comes from unresolved V genes, and the rest has no known cause. Within this sample are over 95,000 clones, with roughly 84% of them counted one time only. 3.4% of the sample rests with the top ten. The sequencing input was peripheral blood. The receptors originated from a man aged 40-50 years with acute or convalescent COVID-19.

J is TRBJ1-1 and V is TRBV15, with D hard to call. V was pared by 3 bases and J by 5 bases, with 10 bases between. Per germline, CDR1 LNHNV and CDR2 YYDKDF (reference sequence). The CDR3 is made up of 13 amino acids. The CDR3 protein is CATSRSRVTEAFF. CDR3 sequence (DNA): TGTGCCACCAGCAGGTCCCGCGTGACTGAAGCTTTCTTT. The full variable domain, in which reference TRBV15 and TRBJ1-1 provide the parts outside the CDR3, is DAMVIQNPRYQVTQFGKPVTLSCSQTLNHNVMYWYQQKSSQAPKLLFHYYDKDFNNEADTPDNFQSRRPNTSFCFLDIRSPGLGDTAMYLCATSRSRVTEAFFGQGTRLTVV.

This chain uses TRBV5-1 with TRBJ2-3, with 14 bases identical to TRBD2. V was clipped by 4 bases and J by 4 bases; unmatched bases: 2. The CDR3 consists of 15 residues. Germline CDR1 reads SGHRS; CDR2 reads YFSETQ. CDR3: CASSPGLAGADTQYF. The DNA of the CDR3 is TGCGCCAGCAGCCCGGGACTAGCGGGGGCAGATACGCAGTATTTT. The whole variable domain, remainder taken from reference TRBV5-1 and TRBJ2-3, is KAGVTQTPRYLIKTRGQQVTLSCSPISGHRSVSWYQQTPGQGLQFLFEYFSETQRNKGNFPGRFSGRQFSNSRSEMNVSTLELGDSALYLCASSPGLAGADTQYFGPGTRLTVL.

The chain is built from TRBV18 and TRBJ1-2, with D unresolved. Germline CDR1 KGHSH, CDR2 LQKENI. CDR3 size: 13 residues. The V and J ends lost 2 bases and 6 bases respectively, with 10 bases between them. CDR3 DNA sequence: TGTGCCAGCTCACCAGACCTGGCGGATGGCTACACCTTC. It codes for CASSPDLADGYTF.

The chain combines TRBV12-5 with TRBJ2-5, with TRBD1 matching 7 bases. The trim removed 1 base at V and 2 bases at J, leaving 7 bases unmatched. Germline V gene sequence: CDR1 LGHNT, CDR2 FRNRAP. The CDR3 is 16 amino acids. This CDR3 is CASGLDRDSYQETQYF. The CDR3 region has the DNA TGTGCTAGTGGTTTGGACAGGGACAGTTATCAAGAGACCCAGTACTTC.

As concerns this clone: Different DNA sequences within this sample yield the same CDR3. V is TRBV12-5 and J is TRBJ1-5; D is undetermined. Germline V lookup: CDR1 LGHNT, CDR2 FRNRAP. This CDR3 spans 16 amino acids. Trimming took off 5 bases at V and 3 bases at J, with 17 bases between the two ends. As DNA, the CDR3 is TGTGCTAGTGGTCCGAATGTTGGTTTCTACAATCAGCCCCAGCATTTT. It codes for CASGPNVGFYNQPQHF.

This clone was recorded once. The rearrangement links TRBV20-1 to TRBJ2-3; 7 nucleotides match TRBD2. The germline V gene encodes CDR1 DFQATT and CDR2 SNEGSKA (reference sequence). The J segment lost 4 bases and the V segment lost 3 bases, leaving 16 bases of the junction unmatched. The CDR3 consists of 17 residues. The CDR3 sequence: CSASALPGTTTADTQYF. DNA of the CDR3: TGCAGTGCTAGTGCCCTACCAGGGACTACTACGGCAGATACGCAGTATTTT.

This chain joins TRBV6-5 and TRBJ2-7, with D possibly being TRBD2 (5 bases). V was pared by 6 bases and J by 7 bases, with 16 bases between. This CDR3 has 13 residues. CDR1 and CDR2 from the germline V gene are MNHEY and SVGAGI. DNA for the CDR3: TGTGCCAGCAGATTGGACGGGGAAGGAGAGCAGTACTTC. It codes for CASRLDGEGEQYF.

The chain employs TRBV5-1 and TRBJ1-1; D is possibly TRBD1 (6 bases). Germline values: CDR1 SGHRS, CDR2 YFSETQ. V was shortened by 5 bases and J by 1 base, with 9 bases between the two germline ends. This CDR3 spans 13 amino acids. DNA for the CDR3: TGCGCCAGCAGGATACAGGGGAACACTGAAGCTTTCTTT. Translation: CASRIQGNTEAFF.

The chain couples TRBV29-1 to TRBJ1-2; D is possibly TRBD1 (5 bases). The CDR3 has 13 amino acids. V was pared by 6 bases and J by 5 bases, with 16 bases between. Germline V lookup: CDR1 SQVTM, CDR2 ANQGSEA. CDR3 coding DNA: TGCAGCGTGGGAAAGGGGATGGGGTATGGCTACACCTTC. This translates into CSVGKGMGYGYTF.

V usage is TRBV3-1 (or the pseudogene TRBV3-2) and J usage is TRBJ2-3; 14 bases line up with TRBD2. Germline loops: CDR1 LGHDT, CDR2 YNNKEL (reference sequence). The V and J ends lost 5 bases and 0 bases, in that order; junction bases with no gene match: 10. This CDR3 has 19 amino acids. The CDR3 DNA reads as TGTGCCAGCAGCTCCGTTGGACTAGCGGGGGGCACTAGCACAGATACGCAGTATTTT. Its translation: CASSSVGLAGGTSTDTQYF.

The chain links TRBV18 to TRBJ2-1; 8 bases are shared with TRBD2. This CDR3 contains 15 residues. Germline assignment: CDR1 KGHSH and CDR2 LQKENI. V dropped 1 base and J dropped 2; count of bases not matched to a gene: 1. CDR3 region: CASSPQLAAYNEQFF. The CDR3 DNA reads as TGTGCCAGCTCACCACAACTAGCGGCCTACAATGAGCAGTTCTTC.

This chain connects TRBV29-1 to TRBJ1-1; 7 nucleotides align to TRBD1. Germline lookup yields CDR1 SQVTM and CDR2 ANQGSEA. The CDR3 is made up of 13 amino acids. Trimming took 7 bases from V and 6 from J; bases not matched to a gene: 11. Here the CDR3 reads CSARRQGFAEAFF. The CDR3 DNA follows: TGCAGCGCTCGTAGACAGGGTTTCGCTGAAGCTTTCTTT.

This chain joins TRBV24-1 and TRBJ2-7, with 10 bases identical to TRBD1. This CDR3 has 16 residues. With V trimmed by 3 bases and J by 2 bases, 6 bases remained unmatched. Germline V CDR1 and CDR2: KGHDR, SFDVKD. CDR3 sequence reads: CATSDPSDRGTYEQYF. CDR3 in DNA: TGTGCCACCAGTGATCCATCGGACAGGGGGACCTACGAGCAGTACTTC.

In its sample, this clone was seen a few times. This chain's CDR3 is CASSLALNNSPLHF. CDR3 nucleotides: TGCGCCAGCAGCTTGGCACTGAATAATTCACCCCTCCACTTT. The V call is TRBV5-1, the J call TRBJ1-6, with D unclear. In germline, CDR1 is SGHRS, CDR2 YFSETQ. The CDR3 has 14 residues. Trimming took 0 bases from V and 5 from J, leaving 6 bases between them. The variable domain in full, with the rest retrieved from reference TRBV5-1 and TRBJ1-6, is KAGVTQTPRYLIKTRGQQVTLSCSPISGHRSVSWYQQTPGQGLQFLFEYFSETQRNKGNFPGRFSGRQFSNSRSEMNVSTLELGDSALYLCASSLALNNSPLHFGNGTRLTVT.

The table lists this clone with a few counts. The genes are TRBV3-1 (or the pseudogene TRBV3-2) and TRBJ2-5; 9 positions agree with TRBD1. CDR3 length: 17 amino acids. Trimming cost V 3 bases and J 5 bases; bases outside gene matches: 13. Germline V gives CDR1 LGHDT, CDR2 YNNKEL (reference sequence). The CDR3 sequence is CASSHVPPGTGFETQYF. CDR3 DNA sequence: TGTGCCAGCAGCCATGTTCCTCCCGGGACAGGGTTCGAGACCCAGTACTTC.

The CDR3 loop reads CASQDRGHNSPLHF. CDR3 coding DNA: TGTGCCAGTCAGGACAGGGGTCACAATTCACCCCTCCACTTT. The chain carries TRBV6-5 and TRBJ1-6, with 9 bases identical to TRBD1. The CDR3 has 14 amino acids. Trimming cost V 9 bases and J 7 bases; bases outside gene matches: 7. Germline V CDR1 and CDR2: MNHEY, SVGAGI.

The CDR3 loop is CASSAAGGALWTQYF. The CDR3 DNA is TGTGCCAGCAGTGCGGCGGGGGGGGCCCTCTGGACCCAGTACTTC. The V gene is TRBV2, the J gene TRBJ2-5, with 9 bases lining up with TRBD2. Trimming took 4 bases from V and 7 from J; bases not matched to a gene: 10. Looked up from germline, CDR1 is SNHLY and CDR2 is FYNNEI. CDR3 length equals 15 residues.

The rearrangement links TRBV6-5 to TRBJ1-2, with D possibly matching TRBD1 (6 bases). CDR1 is MNHEY and CDR2 is SVGAGI in the germline V gene. Between the trimmed V and J ends, which lost 0 bases and 4 bases, there was a span of 12 bases. This CDR3 spans 15 amino acids. This CDR3 reads CASSYSRDTFYGYTF. The CDR3 nucleotides read TGTGCCAGCAGTTACTCTAGGGACACCTTCTATGGCTACACCTTC.

This chain links TRBV9 with TRBJ1-6, with 10 bases aligning to TRBD1. The CDR3 extends over 18 amino acids. The V gene end was trimmed by 4 bases and the J gene end by 5 bases; junction bases not matched to a gene: 12. CDR1 and CDR2 (germline): SGDLS, YYNGEE. CDR3 nucleotides: TGTGCCAGCAGCCCTCGGACAGGGGGGTCGGATAATAATTCACCCCTCCACTTT. Residues: CASSPRTGGSDNNSPLHF.

The chain is built from TRBV7-2 and TRBJ2-7; D might be TRBD2 (5 bases). Trimming shortened V by 2 bases and J by 0 bases, and 11 bases separated the two germline ends. This CDR3 spans 15 amino acids. Germline V gene lookup returns CDR1 SGHTA and CDR2 FQGNSA. CDR3 region: CASSLTPSGSYEQYF. The CDR3 bases are TGTGCCAGCAGCTTAACCCCGAGCGGCTCCTACGAGCAGTACTTC.

The rearrangement uses TRBV7-8 and TRBJ1-2; D remains unclear. CDR3 length: 13 residues. Trimming pared 3 bases from V and 7 bases from J, leaving 12 bases between. The germline V gene has CDR1 SGHVS and CDR2 FQNEAQ. CDR3 coding DNA: TGTGCCAGCAGCTTTGAGGCTCGAGGTGGCTACACCTTC. Amino acids: CASSFEARGGYTF. Full variable domain (remainder filled in from reference TRBV7-8 and TRBJ1-2): GAGVSQSPRYKVAKRGQDVALRCDPISGHVSLFWYQQALGQGPEFLTYFQNEAQLDKSGLPSDRFFAERPEGSVSTLKIQRTQQEDSAVYLCASSFEARGGYTFGSGTRLTVV.

This clone came up a few times. The chain couples TRBV27 to TRBJ1-1; D is possibly TRBD1 (6 bases). Per germline, CDR1 MNHEY and CDR2 SMNVEV (reference sequence). Deletions cut 8 bases from V and 6 bases from J, with 22 bases between. The CDR3 consists of 15 residues. CDR3 loop: CASLGGRGRFAEAFF. CDR3 bases: TGTGCCAGCCTCGGGGGGCGGGGGAGGTTCGCTGAAGCTTTCTTT.

The chain joins TRBV7-6 to TRBJ1-3, with D unresolved. There are 16 residues in the CDR3. Trimming stripped 5 bases from V and 4 bases from J, with 18 bases between. Germline V gives CDR1 SGHVS, CDR2 FNYEAQ. The CDR3 sequence is CASSRTGGEAGNTIYF. The CDR3 nucleotides are TGTGCCAGCAGCCGCACCGGCGGGGAGGCAGGAAACACCATATATTTT.

The J gene is TRBJ2-5, the V gene TRBV3-1 (or the pseudogene TRBV3-2); D may be TRBD2 (5 bases). Germline values: CDR1 LGHDT, CDR2 YNNKEL (reference sequence). V was cut by 2 bases and J by 3 bases, with 16 bases left in between. The CDR3 is 16 amino acids. CDR3 sequence reads: CASSQRRQGGKETQYF. CDR3 nucleotides: TGTGCCAGCAGCCAAAGACGTCAAGGAGGTAAAGAGACCCAGTACTTC.

V gene TRBV5-8 combines with J gene TRBJ1-2, with D perhaps matching TRBD1 (6 bases). Germline assignment: CDR1 SGHTS and CDR2 YDEGEE. The CDR3 length is 16 residues. The ends were cut back, 0 bases at V and 6 bases at J, with 18 bases in the middle. CDR3 loop: CASSLATTGWIDGYTF. The CDR3 nucleotides read TGTGCCAGCAGCTTGGCCACGACAGGATGGATTGATGGCTACACCTTC.

The chain combines TRBV27 with TRBJ1-1; TRBD1 agrees at 8 bases. The germline V gene has CDR1 MNHEY and CDR2 SMNVEV (reference sequence). The junction had 3 bases not matched to a gene; V was cut back by 5 bases and J by 4 bases. This CDR3 has 13 residues. CDR3: CASSVTGGTEAFF. The CDR3 DNA sequence: TGTGCCAGCAGTGTTACAGGGGGCACTGAAGCTTTCTTT.

This clone was counted a few times. The V and J genes are TRBV19 and TRBJ1-5; 10 nucleotides align to TRBD1. Germline assignment: CDR1 LNHDA and CDR2 SQIVND (reference sequence). V shed 5 bases, J shed 4 bases, and the junction held 5 bases outside the gene matches. The CDR3 runs to 15 residues. The CDR3 nucleotides are TGTGCCAGTAGTTCGACAGGGGGCAGTAATCAGCCCCAGCATTTT. It codes for CASSSTGGSNQPQHF.

This chain uses TRBV4-1 with TRBJ2-2, with a weak D call TRBD2 (6 bases). The CDR3 sequence is 13 residues long. Trimming took 6 bases from V and 6 from J, leaving 11 bases between them. Germline V gene lookup returns CDR1 MGHRA and CDR2 YSYEKL. DNA of the CDR3: TGCGCCAGCAGTCCCACGGGGGCCGGGGAGCTGTTTTTT. Its protein product is CASSPTGAGELFF.

V and J are TRBV11-1 and TRBJ2-3; D possibly corresponds to TRBD1 (5 bases). The V and J ends lost 3 bases and 8 bases respectively, with 15 bases between them. The germline V gene has CDR1 SGHAT and CDR2 FQDESV (reference sequence). The CDR3 spans 14 residues. CDR3 sequence (DNA): TGTGCCAGCAGCTTTGGGGCAGGGTTAAGTACGCAGTATTTT. The encoded protein is CASSFGAGLSTQYF. The full variable domain, its missing parts supplied by reference TRBV11-1 and TRBJ2-3, is EAEVAQSPRYKITEKSQAVAFWCDPISGHATLYWYRQILGQGPELLVQFQDESVVDDSQLPKDRFSAERLKGVDSTLKIQPAELGDSAMYLCASSFGAGLSTQYFGPGTRLTVL.